Detailed here is one T cell receptor beta chain. Its cognate antigen is unknown. This sample is drawn from a study of T cells in Graves' hyperthyroidism and ophthalmopathy. At the level of the study: Peripheral blood specimens were obtained at initial diagnosis, prior to any treatment.

Amplification yielded TCR beta CDR3 regions, with RNA transcripts as the source. RT-PCR in the first round (using the HTBI primer set) targeted the TCR CDR3. One entry per CDR3 protein, called by TCRdb with MiXCR from the multiplex PCR reads. The sample lists about 340,000 distinct CDR3 sequences, around 20% occurring once. Study results and limitations: The model forecast ophthalmopathy, anticipating it by a median about 7 months before onset. Using 13 V-J features, a model discriminated ophthalmopathy from stable hyperthyroidism.

The sample comprised blood. This TCR was sampled from a woman in her 50s with Graves' hyperthyroidism.

The CDR3 nucleotides read TGTGCCAGCAGCTCCCGGGACAGCATATACAATGAGCAGTTCTTC. Its translation is CASSSRDSIYNEQFF. The rearrangement links TRBV9 to TRBJ2-1; 7 bases agree with TRBD1. Germline loops: CDR1 SGDLS, CDR2 YYNGEE. V lost 4 bases and J lost 4; bases outside the gene matches: 8. The length of the CDR3 is 15 residues.